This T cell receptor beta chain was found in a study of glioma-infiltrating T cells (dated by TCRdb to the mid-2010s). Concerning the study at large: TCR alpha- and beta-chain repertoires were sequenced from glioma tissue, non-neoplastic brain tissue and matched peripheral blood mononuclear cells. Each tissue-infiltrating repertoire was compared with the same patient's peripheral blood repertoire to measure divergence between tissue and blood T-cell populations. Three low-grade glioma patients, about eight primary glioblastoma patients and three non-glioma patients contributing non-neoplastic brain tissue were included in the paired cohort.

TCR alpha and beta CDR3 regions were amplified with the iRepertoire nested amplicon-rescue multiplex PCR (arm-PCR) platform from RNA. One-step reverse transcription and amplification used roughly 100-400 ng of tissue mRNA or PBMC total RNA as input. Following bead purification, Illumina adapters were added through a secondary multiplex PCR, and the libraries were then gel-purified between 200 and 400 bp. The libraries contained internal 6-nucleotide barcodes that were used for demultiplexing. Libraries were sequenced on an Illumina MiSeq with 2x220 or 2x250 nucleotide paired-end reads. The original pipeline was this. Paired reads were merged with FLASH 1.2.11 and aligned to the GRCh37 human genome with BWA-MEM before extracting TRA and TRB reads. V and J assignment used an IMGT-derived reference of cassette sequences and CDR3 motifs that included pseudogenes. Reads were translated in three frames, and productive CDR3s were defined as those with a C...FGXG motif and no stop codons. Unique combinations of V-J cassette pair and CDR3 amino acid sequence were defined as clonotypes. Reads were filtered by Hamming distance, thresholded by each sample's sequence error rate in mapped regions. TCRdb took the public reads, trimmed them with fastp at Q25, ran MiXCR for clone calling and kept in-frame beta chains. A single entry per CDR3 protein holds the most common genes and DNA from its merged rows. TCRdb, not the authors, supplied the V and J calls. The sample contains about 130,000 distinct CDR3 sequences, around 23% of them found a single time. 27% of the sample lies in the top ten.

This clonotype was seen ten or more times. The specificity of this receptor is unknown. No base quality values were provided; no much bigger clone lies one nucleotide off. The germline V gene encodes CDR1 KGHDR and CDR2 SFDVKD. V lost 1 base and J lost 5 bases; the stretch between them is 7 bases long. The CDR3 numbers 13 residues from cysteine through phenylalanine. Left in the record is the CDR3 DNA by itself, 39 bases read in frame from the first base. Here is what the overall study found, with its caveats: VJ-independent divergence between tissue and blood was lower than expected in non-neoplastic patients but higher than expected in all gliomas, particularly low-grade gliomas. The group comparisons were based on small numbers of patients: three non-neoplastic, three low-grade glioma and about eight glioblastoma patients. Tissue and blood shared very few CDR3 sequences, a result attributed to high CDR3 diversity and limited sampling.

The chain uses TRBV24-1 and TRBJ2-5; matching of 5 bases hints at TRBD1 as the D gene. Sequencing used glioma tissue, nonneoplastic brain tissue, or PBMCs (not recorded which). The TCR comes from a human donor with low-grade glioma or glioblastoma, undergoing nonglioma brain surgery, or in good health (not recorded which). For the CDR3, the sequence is CATSDFNRETQYF. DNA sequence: TGTGCCACCAGTGATTTTAACAGGGAGACCCAGTACTTC.